Here is one T cell receptor beta chain with its context. Its matching antigen is unknown. The entry originates in a study of identical twins. Findings and limits, study-wide: Modelling underestimated the level of out-of-frame TCR alpha sharing observed in monozygotic twins. Beta out-of-frame twin sharing showed a weaker excess. Cord blood beta clonotypes that were abundant carried fewer insertions, and memory repertoires showed no such trend.

MiXCR was run by TCRdb on the 5' RACE reads, yielding one entry per CDR3 protein. This repertoire shows a few hundred thousand distinct CDR3 sequences, more than 9% found once; its top ten account for more than 2.5%. This CDR3 has 16 residues. CDR1 and CDR2 (germline): SGHTA, FQGNSA. Germline trimming cut 5 bases from V and 4 bases from J; bases unmatched to any gene: 3. A further study also used this sample, focusing on yellow fever vaccine responses in identical twins. As that study records: After vaccination, twins' T cell response reportedly seemed partly convergent, partly personalized.

The clonotype originates from a woman under 30 in good health. V gene TRBV7-2 combines with J gene TRBJ2-2; 14 positions match TRBD2. Sequencing input: PBMCs. For the CDR3, the DNA is TGTGCCAGCAGCATGGGGACTAGCGGGAGCACCGGGGAGCTGTTTTTT. It specifies CASSMGTSGSTGELFF.